The clone carrying this TCR beta chain is classed as medium-sized. What it recognizes is unknown. Stated treatment: approximately 9-day PBMC culture with coronavirus spike peptide pools or control peptides (ViraFEST assay). Once peptide pools had expanded antigen-specific T cells, ViraFEST sequenced TCRs. Cultured CD4+ T cell DNA was sequenced using the Oncomine TCR Beta short-read assay. The authors extracted genomic DNA from cultured CD4+ T cells. TCRdb redid the calling of the PCR reads with MiXCR, one entry per CDR3 protein. The sample lists about 5,300 distinct CDR3 sequences, about 25% occurring once. There are 15 residues in the CDR3. Germline CDR1 DFQATT, CDR2 SNEGSKA (reference sequence). V lost 6 bases to trimming and J lost 0 bases, with 12 bases between them. The source of the sample is a study of vaccination and CD4 T cells after COVID-19. Background on the study: Samples taken post-COVID came a median about 3 months after diagnosis, ranging from 35 to 161. Investigators took post-vaccine samples a median 72 days after dose two, within a range of 14 to 241.

This TCR was recovered from a human donor who had recovered from COVID-19. This chain links TRBV20-1 with TRBJ1-6; a weak D match, TRBD1 (6 bases). Sequenced here: CD4+ T cells from blood, cultured in vitro, sampled after SARS-CoV-2 vaccination. CDR3: CSAIRGTSYNSPLHF. Written as DNA, the CDR3 is TGCAGTGCGATTAGGGGGACCTCCTATAATTCACCCCTCCACTTT.